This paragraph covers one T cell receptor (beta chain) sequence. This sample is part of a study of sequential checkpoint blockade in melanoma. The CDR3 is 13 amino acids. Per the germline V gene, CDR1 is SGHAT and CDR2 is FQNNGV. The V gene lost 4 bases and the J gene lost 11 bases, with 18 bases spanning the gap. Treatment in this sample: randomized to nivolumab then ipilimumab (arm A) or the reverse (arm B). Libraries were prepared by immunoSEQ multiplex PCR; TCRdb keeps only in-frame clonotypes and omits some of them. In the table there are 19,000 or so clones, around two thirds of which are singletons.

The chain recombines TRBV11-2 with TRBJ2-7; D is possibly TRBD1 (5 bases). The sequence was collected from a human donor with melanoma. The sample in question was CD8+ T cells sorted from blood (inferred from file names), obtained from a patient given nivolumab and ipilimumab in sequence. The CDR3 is CASSSPQESVEYV. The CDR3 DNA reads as TGTGCCAGCAGCTCCCCACAGGAGTCAGTAGAGTACGTC.